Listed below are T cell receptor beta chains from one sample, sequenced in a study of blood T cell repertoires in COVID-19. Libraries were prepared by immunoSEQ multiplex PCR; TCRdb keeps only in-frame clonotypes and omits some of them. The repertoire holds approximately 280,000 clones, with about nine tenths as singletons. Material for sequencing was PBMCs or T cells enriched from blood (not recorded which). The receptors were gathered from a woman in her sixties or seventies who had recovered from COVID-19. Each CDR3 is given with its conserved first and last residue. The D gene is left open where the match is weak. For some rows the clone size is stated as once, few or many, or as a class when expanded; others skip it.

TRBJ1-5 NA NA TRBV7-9 TGTGCCAGCAGCGCCCTCGGGGGTCAGCCCCAGCATTTT CASSALGGQPQHF
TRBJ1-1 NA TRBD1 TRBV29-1 TGCAGCGTACGTCGACAGGGGAACACTGAAGCTTTCTTT CSVRRQGNTEAFF
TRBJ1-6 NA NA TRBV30 TGTGCCTGGAGTGGCCCGGGATTGGGAATTTCACCCCTCCACTTT CAWSGPGLGISPLHF
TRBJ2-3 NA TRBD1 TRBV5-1 TGCGCCAGCAGCTTACAGGGGGTAGATACGCAGTATTTT CASSLQGVDTQYF
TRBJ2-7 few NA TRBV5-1 TGCGCCAGCAGCTTGGGGACAGAGATCTACGAGCAGTACTTC CASSLGTEIYEQYF
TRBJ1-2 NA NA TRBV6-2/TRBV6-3 TGTGCCAGCAGTTTATCACCTACAGGGAACTATGGCTACACCTTC CASSLSPTGNYGYTF
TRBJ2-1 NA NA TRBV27 TGTGCCAGCAGTCAGCAGGGGTACAATGAGCAGTTCTTC CASSQQGYNEQFF
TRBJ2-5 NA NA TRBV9 TGTGCCAGCAGCGTAGGGCCCCGACAAGAGACCCAGTACTTC CASSVGPRQETQYF
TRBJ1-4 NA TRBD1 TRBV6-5 TGTGCCAGCAGATCGGGACAGGGAAATAATGAAAAACTGTTTTTT CASRSGQGNNEKLFF
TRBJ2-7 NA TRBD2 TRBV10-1 TGCGCCAGCAGACTAGCGCTAGCGGGAAGAGTCGGGTCCTACGAGCAGTACTTC CASRLALAGRVGSYEQYF
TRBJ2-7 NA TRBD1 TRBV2 TGTGCCAGCAGGACCGGGACAGAGACCTACGAGCAGTACTTC CASRTGTETYEQYF
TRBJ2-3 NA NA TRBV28 TGTGCCAGCAGTTTTGAAGGTCAGGGGAAAGATACGCAGTATTTT CASSFEGQGKDTQYF
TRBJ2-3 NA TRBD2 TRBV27 TGTGCCAGCAGTTTGGGACTAGCGTCACCACCCACATTGTATTTT CASSLGLASPPTLYF
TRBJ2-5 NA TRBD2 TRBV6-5 TGTGCCAGCTGCCCCACTAGCGGGTACATGGAGACCCAGTACTTC CASCPTSGYMETQYF
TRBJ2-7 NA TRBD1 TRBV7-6 TGTGCCAGCAGCTTAGGGGCAGGGGGCTTGGGCGAGCAGTACTTC CASSLGAGGLGEQYF
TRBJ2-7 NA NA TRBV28 TGTGCCAGCAGTAGGGGCCAGGGTTACGAGCAGTACTTC CASSRGQGYEQYF
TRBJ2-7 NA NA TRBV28 TGTGCCAGCAGTACAGGACAGAGCTACGAGCAGTACTTC CASSTGQSYEQYF
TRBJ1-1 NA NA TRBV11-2 TGTGCCAGCAGCTTCAGGAGGGCTGGAGGCCTTCCGAACACTGAAGCTTTCTTT CASSFRRAGGLPNTEAFF
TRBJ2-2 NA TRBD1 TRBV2 TGTGCCAGCAGGGCAGGACAGGTTCCGAACACCGGGGAGCTGTTTTTT CASRAGQVPNTGELFF
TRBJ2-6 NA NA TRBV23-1 TGCGCCCCCTCTAGTCCCCGACCTAGCTCTGGGGCCAACGTCCTGACTTTC CAPSSPRPSSGANVLTF
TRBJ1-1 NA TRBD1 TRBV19 TGTGCCAGTACCCGGGACAGGGGAGGGACTGAAGCTTTCTTT CASTRDRGGTEAFF
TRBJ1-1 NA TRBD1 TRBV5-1 TGCGCCAGCAGCTACCGACAGGGAGGCACTGAAGCTTTCTTT CASSYRQGGTEAFF
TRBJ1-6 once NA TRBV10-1 TGCGCCAGCAGTCCGGCAGGACAGTTAAATTCACCCCTCCACTTT CASSPAGQLNSPLHF
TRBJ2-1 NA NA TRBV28 TGTGCCAGCAGTTTATACAGCTTCGGTAATGAGCAGTTCTTC CASSLYSFGNEQFF
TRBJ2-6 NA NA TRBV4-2 TGTGCCAGCAGCCAAGATGGGGGCGCTGGGGCCAACGTCCTGACTTTC CASSQDGGAGANVLTF
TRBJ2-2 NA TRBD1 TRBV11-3 TGTGCCAGCAGATCGACAGGGGGTTACACCGGGGAGCTGTTTTTT CASRSTGGYTGELFF
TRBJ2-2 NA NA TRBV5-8 TGTGCCAGCAGCCCCATGTTAGCCGGGGAGCTGTTTTTT CASSPMLAGELFF
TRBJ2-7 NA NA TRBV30 TGTGCCTGCGAACAGGGTAACTCCTACGAGCAGTACTTC CACEQGNSYEQYF
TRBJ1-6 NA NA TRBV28 TGTGCCAGCAGAATAAGCAGGGTGGATTCACCCCTCCACTTT CASRISRVDSPLHF
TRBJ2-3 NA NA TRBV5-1 TGCGCCAGCAGCAGCACGGAGGCGGGTAGCACAGATACGCAGTATTTT CASSSTEAGSTDTQYF
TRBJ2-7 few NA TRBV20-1 TGCAGGGTTAAAGGGGGTCACGAGCAGTACTTC CRVKGGHEQYF
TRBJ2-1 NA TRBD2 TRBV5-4 TGTGCCAGCAGCTTCGGGGGGACCTCCTACAATGAGCAGTTCTTC CASSFGGTSYNEQFF